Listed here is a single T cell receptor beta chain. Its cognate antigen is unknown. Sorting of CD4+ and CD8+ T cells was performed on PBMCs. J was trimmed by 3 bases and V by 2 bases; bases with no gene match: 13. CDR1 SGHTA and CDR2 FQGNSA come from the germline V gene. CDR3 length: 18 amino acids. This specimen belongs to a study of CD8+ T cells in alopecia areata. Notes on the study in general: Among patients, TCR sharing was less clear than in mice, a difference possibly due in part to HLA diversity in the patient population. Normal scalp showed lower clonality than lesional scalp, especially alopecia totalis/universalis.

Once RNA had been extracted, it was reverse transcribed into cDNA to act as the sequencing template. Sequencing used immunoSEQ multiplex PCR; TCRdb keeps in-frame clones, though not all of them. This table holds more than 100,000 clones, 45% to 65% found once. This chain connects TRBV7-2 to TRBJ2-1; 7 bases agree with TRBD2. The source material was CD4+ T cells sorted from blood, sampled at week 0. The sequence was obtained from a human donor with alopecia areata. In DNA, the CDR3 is TGTGCCAGCAGCTTATATATTCGGGGGAGGGCCCTCTACAATGAGCAGTTCTTC. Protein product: CASSLYIRGRALYNEQFF. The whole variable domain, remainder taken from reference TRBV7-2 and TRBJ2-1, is GAGVSQSPSNKVTEKGKDVELRCDPISGHTALYWYRQSLGQGLEFLIYFQGNSAPDKSGLPSDRFSAERTGGSVSTLTIQRTQQEDSAVYLCASSLYIRGRALYNEQFFGPGTRLTVL.